One and the same sample provided the 19 T cell receptor beta chains below, sequenced in a study of cytomegalovirus exposure and HLA in healthy donors. Using immunoSEQ multiplex PCR, the repertoire was profiled, and TCRdb retains in-frame clones only, with some absent. The repertoire holds some 110,000 clones, about 93% seen once, with around 1.3% in the top ten. The sequenced sample consisted of PBMCs. Source of these receptors: a woman aged 18-29 years in good health and CMV-seronegative.

The V call is TRBV30, the J call TRBJ2-7; D gene unclear. V was trimmed by 1 base and J by 3 bases, leaving 10 bases between them. This CDR3 has 13 amino acids. The germline V gene has CDR1 GTSNPN and CDR2 SVGIG (reference sequence). CDR3 loop: CAWSGSGLYEQYF. The CDR3 DNA is TGTGCCTGGAGTGGGTCCGGTCTCTACGAGCAGTACTTC.

The V and J genes are TRBV27 and TRBJ2-1; 8 nucleotides line up with TRBD2. With 3 bases clipped from V and 9 bases from J, the junction kept 13 bases outside the gene matches. This CDR3 comprises 16 residues. Per germline, CDR1 MNHEY and CDR2 SMNVEV (reference sequence). The CDR3 region is CASSFNDGLARAEQFF. In DNA form, the CDR3 reads TGTGCCAGCAGTTTCAACGACGGACTAGCAAGGGCTGAGCAGTTCTTC.

The chain is built from TRBV5-4 and TRBJ2-7; 7 bases fit TRBD2. The CDR3 extends over 15 amino acids. Trimming cost V 0 bases and J 3 bases; bases outside gene matches: 6. Germline values: CDR1 SGHNT, CDR2 YYREEE (reference sequence). CDR3 bases: TGTGCCAGCAGCTTGGATCCGGGGGGAAGCTACGAGCAGTACTTC. Translated: CASSLDPGGSYEQYF.

This clone was detected only once. The chain has TRBV28 and TRBJ2-5; 8 positions agree with TRBD2. CDR3 length: 14 residues. Trimming took 10 bases from V and 6 from J; bases not matched to a gene: 13. Germline-derived CDR1 and CDR2 are MDHEN and SYDVKM. CDR3 in DNA: TGTGCCACCCAGCTCGGGGGGGCCAGGAAGACCCAGTACTTC. It yields the protein CATQLGGARKTQYF. The full variable domain, with the rest looked up from reference TRBV28 and TRBJ2-5, is DVKVTQSSRYLVKRTGEKVFLECVQDMDHENMFWYRQDPGLGLRLIYFSYDVKMKEKGDIPEGYSVSREKKERFSLILESASTNQTSMYLCATQLGGARKTQYFGPGTRLLVL.

This chain uses TRBV10-3 with TRBJ1-2, with D possibly being TRBD1 (5 bases). The CDR3 consists of 16 residues. Trimming stripped 0 bases from V and 5 bases from J, with 16 bases between. Germline CDR1 reads ENHRY; CDR2 reads SYGVKD. CDR3 DNA: TGTGCCATCAGTGAGTCTGATTCGAGGCAGGGATATGGCTACACCTTC. Its translation is CAISESDSRQGYGYTF.

This clone was recorded only once. V gene TRBV9 combines with J gene TRBJ2-5; tentatively, D is TRBD1 (6 bases). The CDR3 has 16 amino acids. V was cut by 0 bases and J by 4 bases, with 16 bases left in between. Germline lookup yields CDR1 SGDLS and CDR2 YYNGEE. CDR3 in amino acids: CASSVGGHRGGETQYF. The CDR3 DNA reads TGTGCCAGCAGCGTAGGTGGGCATCGAGGGGGAGAGACCCAGTACTTC.

The genes are TRBV27 and TRBJ2-7; D is perhaps TRBD1 (6 bases). V lost 2 bases, J lost 3 bases, and 14 bases lay in between. Germline assignment: CDR1 MNHEY and CDR2 SMNVEV (reference sequence). This CDR3 is built from 15 residues. The CDR3: CASSLNTGQVYEQYF. The DNA for the CDR3 is TGTGCCAGCAGTTTAAACACGGGACAAGTCTACGAGCAGTACTTC.

V gene TRBV5-1 combines with J gene TRBJ2-2, with D unclear. CDR3 length: 12 residues. The germline CDR1 and CDR2 sequences are SGHRS and YFSETQ. Trimming removed 4 bases from V and 6 bases from J, with 7 bases in between. The CDR3 is CASSPGAGELFF. The CDR3 nucleotides are TGCGCCAGCAGCCCCGGAGCCGGGGAGCTGTTTTTT.

The rearrangement uses TRBV27 and TRBJ1-2; 7 bases match TRBD1. This CDR3 is built from 15 residues. Trimming removed 5 bases from V and 0 bases from J; junction bases left unmatched: 6. The germline V gene has CDR1 MNHEY and CDR2 SMNVEV (reference sequence). CDR3 DNA: TGTGCCAGCAGTCCACTACAGGGGTCTAACTATGGCTACACCTTC. Amino acid sequence: CASSPLQGSNYGYTF.

V and J are TRBV30 and TRBJ1-2; D perhaps matches TRBD1 (6 bases). The CDR3 is 14 residues long. CDR1 is GTSNPN, CDR2 SVGIG, per germline (reference sequence). Deletions cut 0 bases from V and 4 bases from J, with 12 bases between. CDR3 bases: TGTGCCTGGAGTGTAGGTCAGGGGCTCTATGGCTACACCTTC. Its protein product is CAWSVGQGLYGYTF.

The chain combines TRBV27 with TRBJ1-1; the match to TRBD1 covers 7 bases. The length of the CDR3 is 15 residues. Per germline, CDR1 MNHEY and CDR2 SMNVEV (reference sequence). The V and J ends lost 6 bases and 4 bases, in that order; junction bases with no gene match: 11. The CDR3: CASSDDRAGFTEAFF. CDR3 nucleotides: TGTGCCAGCAGCGACGACAGGGCAGGATTCACTGAAGCTTTCTTT.

This rearrangement joins TRBV27 to TRBJ2-1, with TRBD1 matching 7 bases. After removal of 9 bases from V and 5 bases from J, the junction contained 13 bases not matched to a gene. The CDR3 length is 15 residues. Germline CDR1 and CDR2: MNHEY and SMNVEV (reference sequence). The CDR3 region has the DNA TGTGCCAGTCTAGAGAGACAGGGACGGGACAATGAGCAGTTCTTC. Its translation: CASLERQGRDNEQFF.

This clone came up once. The CDR3 DNA reads as TGTGCCAGTAGTGAAGTGGTTACGGACACTGAAGCTTTCTTT. Amino acid sequence: CASSEVVTDTEAFF. The chain has TRBV19 and TRBJ1-1; D remains unclear. Germline V gene lookup returns CDR1 LNHDA and CDR2 SQIVND (reference sequence). Trimming stripped 5 bases from V and 3 bases from J, with 13 bases between. This CDR3 has 14 residues.

The V call is TRBV28, the J call TRBJ2-5; the D gene is possibly TRBD2 (6 bases). Trimming left V 5 bases short and J 7 bases short, with 11 bases between. CDR1 and CDR2 from the germline V gene are MDHEN and SYDVKM. The CDR3 runs 12 residues. CDR3 nucleotide sequence: TGTGCCAGCAGTCCGTCCGGGAGGACCCAGTACTTC. Residues: CASSPSGRTQYF.

V usage is TRBV9 and J usage is TRBJ1-1, with D possibly matching TRBD1 (6 bases). The CDR3 has 14 residues. CDR1 is SGDLS, CDR2 YYNGEE, per germline. Trimming removed 4 bases at V and 4 bases at J, with 14 bases between. This CDR3 is CASSPPHRATEAFF. Written as DNA, the CDR3 is TGTGCCAGCAGCCCCCCCCACAGGGCCACTGAAGCTTTCTTT.

The chain combines TRBV4-2 with TRBJ1-4; the match to TRBD1 covers 7 bases. V lost 5 bases to trimming and J lost 5 bases; unmatched junction nucleotides: 11. Germline V CDR1 and CDR2: LGHNA, YNFKEQ. The CDR3 loop spans 16 amino acids. CDR3 sequence: CASSSRTGQRNEKLFF. The CDR3 DNA sequence: TGTGCCAGCAGCAGCCGGACGGGACAGCGGAATGAAAAACTGTTTTTT.

The V and J genes are TRBV7-9 and TRBJ2-7; TRBD2 is a possible D gene (6 bases). The CDR3 has 15 amino acids. Germline CDR1 reads SEHNR; CDR2 reads FQNEAQ (reference sequence). Trimming removed 5 bases from V and 0 bases from J, with 14 bases in between. Here the CDR3 DNA reads TGTGCCAGCAGCGGCGGAGCGGGTTCCTCCTACGAGCAGTACTTC. Its protein product is CASSGGAGSSYEQYF.

This clone was recorded only once. The chain couples TRBV28 to TRBJ2-1, with unresolved D. CDR3 length: 19 residues. Trimming stripped 4 bases from V and 0 bases from J, with 22 bases between. Germline values: CDR1 MDHEN, CDR2 SYDVKM. In DNA form, the CDR3 reads TGTGCCAGCAGTTCTTACCGTTCGACCATACCTAGCTCCTACAATGAGCAGTTCTTC. It codes for CASSSYRSTIPSSYNEQFF.

The chain joins TRBV10-3 to TRBJ1-1; no reliable D call. Per germline, CDR1 ENHRY and CDR2 SYGVKD. The germline V and J ends were trimmed by 0 bases and 6 bases, with 8 bases remaining between them. The CDR3 length is 13 residues. The CDR3 here is CAISESSESEAFF. In nucleotides, the CDR3 is TGTGCCATCAGTGAGTCGAGCGAGTCTGAAGCTTTCTTT.